Listed below are T cell receptor beta chains from one sample, sequenced in a study of cytomegalovirus exposure and HLA in healthy donors. Profiled with immunoSEQ multiplex PCR; TCRdb holds only in-frame clones, not every one. This table holds 200,000 or so clones, approximately 80% found once. The sequenced material came from PBMCs. Every receptor here comes from a man between 18 and 35 years old in good health and CMV-seropositive. Both conserved end residues are part of each CDR3. The D gene is left open where the match is weak. Not every row has a clone size; where given, it reads once, few, many or a size class.

clone_size d_call j_call v_call cdr3_nt cdr3_aa
- TRBD2 TRBJ2-1 TRBV18 TGTGCCAGCTCACGTCCCCGGGACTACTCCTACAATGAGCAGTTCTTC CASSRPRDYSYNEQFF
- TRBD2 TRBJ2-5 TRBV10-3 TGTGCCATCAGTGGCGGGAGCCGAGAGACCCAGTACTTC CAISGGSRETQYF
- TRBD2 TRBJ2-2 TRBV30 TGTGCCTGGAGTGGCGGGAGGAACACCGGGGAGCTGTTTTTT CAWSGGRNTGELFF
- - TRBJ2-1 TRBV27 TGTGCCAGCAGTTTTCTAAGCTCCTACAATGAGCAGTTCTTC CASSFLSSYNEQFF
once - TRBJ1-1 TRBV28 TGTGCCAGCAGTCCCTCGTTCAGGCATGAAGCTTTCTTT CASSPSFRHEAFF
- - TRBJ1-2 TRBV6-1 TGTGCCAGCAGTGGATACTCTGAGACAGGAAGCTATGGCTACACCTTC CASSGYSETGSYGYTF
- - TRBJ1-1 TRBV30 TGTGCCTGGAGCGAGGACACTGAAGCTTTCTTT CAWSEDTEAFF
- TRBD2 TRBJ2-4 TRBV29-1 TGCAGCGTTGTAGGGGGACTAGCGGAACTAGCCAAAAACATTCAGTACTTC CSVVGGLAELAKNIQYF
- TRBD2 TRBJ2-3 TRBV4-1 TGCGCCAGCAGCCAAGATCAGGGAAGGACTAGCGGGCGTCAAGATACGCAGTATTTT CASSQDQGRTSGRQDTQYF
- - TRBJ1-1 TRBV7-5 TGTGTCAGAAGCTTACCCACGAATAGAGGCAAAGCTTTCTTT CVRSLPTNRGKAFF
once TRBD2 TRBJ2-3 TRBV7-2 TGTGCCAGCAGCTTAGAACTAGCGGGAGGGCCCACAGATACGCAGTATTTT CASSLELAGGPTDTQYF
- TRBD1 TRBJ1-4 TRBV18 TGTGCCAGCTCACCACAGGGGGCGGCTAATGAAAAACTGTTTTTT CASSPQGAANEKLFF
once TRBD2 TRBJ2-1 TRBV4-1 TGCGCCAGCAGCCAAGGCGCTAGCGGGAGTGTTTCCTACAATGAGCAGTTCTTC CASSQGASGSVSYNEQFF
- TRBD1 TRBJ1-1 TRBV5-4 TGTGCCAGCAGCTCGGGACAACAGGGGCGGAACACTGAAGCTTTCTTT CASSSGQQGRNTEAFF
once TRBD1 TRBJ2-1 TRBV5-4 TGTGCCAGCAGCGCCGGGACAGGGTTAGGGTCCTACAATGAGCAGTTCTTC CASSAGTGLGSYNEQFF
- - TRBJ2-7 TRBV9 TGTGCCAGCAGCCCCAGGGACTCCTACGAGCAGTACTTC CASSPRDSYEQYF
many TRBD1 TRBJ1-5 TRBV30 TGTGCCTTTGGACAGGGTGGCAATCAGCCCCAGCATTTT CAFGQGGNQPQHF
- TRBD2 TRBJ2-3 TRBV7-3 TGTGCCAGCAGCTTAATTGCGGGAGGGCCCCGGGATACGCAGTATTTT CASSLIAGGPRDTQYF
- TRBD2 TRBJ2-1 TRBV7-2 TGTGCCAGCAGCTCGACTAGCGGGATCTACAATGAGCAGTTCTTC CASSSTSGIYNEQFF
- TRBD2 TRBJ2-5 TRBV27 TGTGCCAGCAGTCCTACATTAGCGGGAGGGGTGGAGACCCAGTACTTC CASSPTLAGGVETQYF
- - TRBJ1-3 TRBV5-4 TGTGCCAGCAGCTTGTTCAACTCTGGAAACACCATATATTTT CASSLFNSGNTIYF
- TRBD2 TRBJ2-7 TRBV11-3 TGTGCCAGCAGCTTAGATGGGACTAGCGGCTACGAGCAGTACTTC CASSLDGTSGYEQYF
- - TRBJ2-7 TRBV6-5 TGTGCCAGCAGTTCCATCAACAGGAGATACGAGCAGTACTTC CASSSINRRYEQYF
- - TRBJ2-2 TRBV19 TGTGCCAGTAGTATAGGGGGGGTCACCGGGGAGCTGTTTTTT CASSIGGVTGELFF
few TRBD1 TRBJ1-1 TRBV19 TGTGCCAGTAGTATAGACCTAACAGGGGATGAAGCTTTCTTT CASSIDLTGDEAFF
once - TRBJ2-1 TRBV29-1 TGCAGCGTTGAAGCCCCAGGCAGGGAAGCCGCCAATGAGCAGTTCTTC CSVEAPGREAANEQFF
- TRBD2 TRBJ2-3 TRBV27 TGTGCCAGCACGGGACTAGCGGGAAGTTCGGATACGCAGTATTTT CASTGLAGSSDTQYF
- - TRBJ1-4 TRBV18 TGTGCCAGCTCACCACCACTAGCTAATGAAAAACTGTTTTTT CASSPPLANEKLFF
- - TRBJ1-2 TRBV28 TGTGCCAGCAGTGCGGGGGTCTTTAACTATGGCTACACCTTC CASSAGVFNYGYTF
- TRBD1 TRBJ2-3 TRBV7-9 TGTGCCAGCAGCGGAAGGGGGCGCGGCACAGATACGCAGTATTTT CASSGRGRGTDTQYF
- - TRBJ2-2 TRBV2 TGTGCCAGCGGGAGCGGGTGGAACACCGGGGAGCTGTTTTTT CASGSGWNTGELFF
- - TRBJ1-5 TRBV9 TGTGCCAGCAGCCGGGGGGACGCGGGCGATCAGCCCCAGCATTTT CASSRGDAGDQPQHF
- TRBD2 TRBJ2-3 TRBV7-2 TGTGCCAGCAGTTCTAGCGGCGGAAATACGCAGTATTTT CASSSSGGNTQYF
- - TRBJ2-5 TRBV7-3 TGTGCCAGCAGCTTATCCCCCGTGGAGACCCAGTACTTC CASSLSPVETQYF
- TRBD2 TRBJ2-1 TRBV2 TGTGCCAGCAGTCGGGGGAGGGGTAACAATGAGCAGTTCTTC CASSRGRGNNEQFF
- TRBD2 TRBJ2-1 TRBV18 TGTGCCAGCTCACCACTGCGCGGGAGCGGATTTAAGAGAGTAGATGAGCAGTTCTTC CASSPLRGSGFKRVDEQFF
- TRBD1 TRBJ1-1 TRBV6-5 TGTGCCAGCAGTTTCCGGGACAGTAGTTTGAACACTGAAGCTTTCTTT CASSFRDSSLNTEAFF
- - TRBJ2-1 TRBV7-2 TGTGCCAGCAGCTTAGCTACAGCCCCCAATGAGCAGTTCTTC CASSLATAPNEQFF
few TRBD2 TRBJ2-1 TRBV5-1 TGCGCCAGCAGCTCCGGGACTAGCAATGAGCAGTTCTTC CASSSGTSNEQFF
- - TRBJ2-1 TRBV11-2 TGTGCCAGCAGCCCTCTTAGCGGAAACAATGAGCAGTTCTTC CASSPLSGNNEQFF
- - TRBJ2-3 TRBV7-2 TGTGCCAGCACGCCGCTCAGGGACACAGATACGCAGTATTTT CASTPLRDTDTQYF
- - TRBJ2-2 TRBV10-2 TGCGCCAGCAACGACAGATTTAACACCGGGGAGCTGTTTTTT CASNDRFNTGELFF
- - TRBJ1-1 TRBV5-4 TGTGCCAGCGAAGTCCCCGGTCGAGAAGCTTTCTTT CASEVPGREAFF
once TRBD2 TRBJ2-7 TRBV7-3 TGTGCCAGCAGCGGCGAGACTAGCGTTACCTACGAGCAGTACTTC CASSGETSVTYEQYF
- - TRBJ1-2 TRBV6-5 TGTGCCAGCAGTCCAGACAACTACTATGGCTACACCTTC CASSPDNYYGYTF
- TRBD2 TRBJ2-2 TRBV28 TGTGCTGGGGGGGGAAGCGGGTTTAAGACCGGGGAGCTGTTTTTT CAGGGSGFKTGELFF
- - TRBJ1-5 TRBV11-2 TGTGCCAGCAGCTTAGATCAGTACCCGCAGCCCCAGCATTTT CASSLDQYPQPQHF
- - TRBJ2-7 TRBV7-2 TGTGCCAGCAGCCGGAGCGGGACAAACTCCTACGAGCAGTACTTC CASSRSGTNSYEQYF
- - TRBJ2-7 TRBV27 TGTGCCAGCAGAGCCCCCTACGAGCAGTACTTC CASRAPYEQYF
- TRBD2 TRBJ2-7 TRBV7-6 TGTGCCAGCAGCTCTGGCGGGAGGGCCTACGAGCAGTACTTC CASSSGGRAYEQYF
- TRBD1 TRBJ1-2 TRBV5-1 TGCGCCAGCAGCGGAGACAGGGAACATTATGGCTACACCTTC CASSGDREHYGYTF
- TRBD1 TRBJ2-7 TRBV5-6 TGTGCCAGCAGCGACAGGGGGAGCTCCTACGAGCAGTACTTC CASSDRGSSYEQYF